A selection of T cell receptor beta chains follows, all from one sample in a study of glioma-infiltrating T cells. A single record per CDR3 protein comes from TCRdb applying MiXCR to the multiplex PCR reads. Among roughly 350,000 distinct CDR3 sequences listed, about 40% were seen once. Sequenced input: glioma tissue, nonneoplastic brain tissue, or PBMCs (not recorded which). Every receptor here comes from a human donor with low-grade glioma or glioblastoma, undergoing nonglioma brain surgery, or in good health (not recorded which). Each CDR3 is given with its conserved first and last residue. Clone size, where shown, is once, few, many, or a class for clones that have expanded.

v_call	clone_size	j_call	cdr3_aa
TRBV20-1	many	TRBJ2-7	CSAAQREYEQYF
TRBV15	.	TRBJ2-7	CATSRDFSCSYEQYF
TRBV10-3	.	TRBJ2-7	CAISDPRTTYEQYF
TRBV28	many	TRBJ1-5	CASSPTVFSNQPQHF
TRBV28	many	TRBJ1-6	CASSARWDSPLHF
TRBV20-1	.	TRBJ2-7	CSAREFTAGPWYEQYF
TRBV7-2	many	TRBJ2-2	CASSTPGQANTGELFF
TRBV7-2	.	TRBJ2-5	CASSPPASQETQYF
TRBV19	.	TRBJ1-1	CASSIVPGTEAFF
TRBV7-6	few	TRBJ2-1	CASSADIPSYNEQFF
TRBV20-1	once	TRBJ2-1	CSSRDVQRGNNEQFF
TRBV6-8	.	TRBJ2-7	CASSYRPGGRSYEQYF
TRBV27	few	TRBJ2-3	CASSPRTGRLVDTQYF
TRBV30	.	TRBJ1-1	CAWSVRVSSAGTEASF
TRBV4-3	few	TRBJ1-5	CASSQDPYGRGNQPQHF
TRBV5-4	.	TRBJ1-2	CASSQLGRRDYGYTF
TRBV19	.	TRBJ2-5	CASSVPGQGASKTQYF
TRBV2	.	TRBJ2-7	CASRLDSAYEQYF
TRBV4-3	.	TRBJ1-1	CASSQVATMNNEAFF
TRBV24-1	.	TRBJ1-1	CATSAGTTEAFF
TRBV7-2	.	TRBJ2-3	CASSLGHDTQYF
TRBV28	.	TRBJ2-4	CASSRLSGRATVAKNTQYF
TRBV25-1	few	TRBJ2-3	CASSQGTSGALMDTQYF
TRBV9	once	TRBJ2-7	CASSGDKSSYEQYF
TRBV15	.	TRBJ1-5	CATSRSSGHNQPQHF
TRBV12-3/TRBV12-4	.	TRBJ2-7	CASSQDSRIYEQYF